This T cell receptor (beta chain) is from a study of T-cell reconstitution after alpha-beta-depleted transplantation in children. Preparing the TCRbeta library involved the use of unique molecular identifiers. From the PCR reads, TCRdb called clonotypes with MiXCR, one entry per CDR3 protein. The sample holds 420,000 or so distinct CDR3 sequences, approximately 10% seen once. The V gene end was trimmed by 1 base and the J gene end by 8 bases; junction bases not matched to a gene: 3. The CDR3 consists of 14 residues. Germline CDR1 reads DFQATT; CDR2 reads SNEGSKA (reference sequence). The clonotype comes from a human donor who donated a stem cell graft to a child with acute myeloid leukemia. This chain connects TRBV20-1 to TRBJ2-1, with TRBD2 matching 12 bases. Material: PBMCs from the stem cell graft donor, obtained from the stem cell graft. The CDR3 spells CSARGLAGVDEQFF. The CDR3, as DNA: TGCAGTGCTAGAGGACTAGCGGGAGTAGATGAGCAGTTCTTC.